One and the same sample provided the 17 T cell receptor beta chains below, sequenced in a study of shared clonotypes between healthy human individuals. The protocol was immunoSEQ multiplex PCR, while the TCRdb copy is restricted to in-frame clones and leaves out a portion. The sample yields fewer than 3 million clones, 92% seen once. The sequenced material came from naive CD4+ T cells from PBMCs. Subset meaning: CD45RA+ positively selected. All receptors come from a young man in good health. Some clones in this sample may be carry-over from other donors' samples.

The CDR3 region is CASSQVDREGTEAFF. CDR3 DNA sequence: TGCGCCAGCAGCCAAGTAGACAGGGAGGGCACTGAAGCTTTCTTT. This chain uses TRBV4-3 with TRBJ1-1, with TRBD1 identical over 7 bases. Germline lookup yields CDR1 LGHNA and CDR2 YSLEER. The CDR3 covers 15 residues. V dropped 1 base and J dropped 4; count of bases not matched to a gene: 6.

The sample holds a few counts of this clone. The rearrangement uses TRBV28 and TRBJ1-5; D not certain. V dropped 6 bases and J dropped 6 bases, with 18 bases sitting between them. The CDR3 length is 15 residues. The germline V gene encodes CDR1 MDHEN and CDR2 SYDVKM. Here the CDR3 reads CASSSDRGASQPQHF. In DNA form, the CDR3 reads TGTGCCAGCAGCTCTGACCGAGGAGCCAGTCAGCCCCAGCATTTT.

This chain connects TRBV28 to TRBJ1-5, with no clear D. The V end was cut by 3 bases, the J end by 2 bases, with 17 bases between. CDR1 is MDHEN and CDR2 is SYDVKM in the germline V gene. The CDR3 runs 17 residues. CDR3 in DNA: TGTGCCAGCAGTTTCCTCCTCGGTGAGCGAGGCAATCAGCCCCAGCATTTT. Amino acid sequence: CASSFLLGERGNQPQHF. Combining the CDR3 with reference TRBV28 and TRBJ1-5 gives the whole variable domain DVKVTQSSRYLVKRTGEKVFLECVQDMDHENMFWYRQDPGLGLRLIYFSYDVKMKEKGDIPEGYSVSREKKERFSLILESASTNQTSMYLCASSFLLGERGNQPQHFGDGTRLSIL.

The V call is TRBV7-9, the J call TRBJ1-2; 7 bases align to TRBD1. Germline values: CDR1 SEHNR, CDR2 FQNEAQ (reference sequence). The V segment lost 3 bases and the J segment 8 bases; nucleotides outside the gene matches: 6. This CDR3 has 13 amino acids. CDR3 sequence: CASSFGDSLGYTF. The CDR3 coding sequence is TGTGCCAGCAGCTTCGGGGACAGCCTGGGCTACACCTTC.

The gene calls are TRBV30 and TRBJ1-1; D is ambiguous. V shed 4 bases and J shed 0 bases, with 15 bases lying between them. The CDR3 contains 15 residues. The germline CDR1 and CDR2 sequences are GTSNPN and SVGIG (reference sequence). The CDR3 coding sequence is TGTGCCTGGATACCCGGTCAGATTCTGAACACTGAAGCTTTCTTT. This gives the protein CAWIPGQILNTEAFF.

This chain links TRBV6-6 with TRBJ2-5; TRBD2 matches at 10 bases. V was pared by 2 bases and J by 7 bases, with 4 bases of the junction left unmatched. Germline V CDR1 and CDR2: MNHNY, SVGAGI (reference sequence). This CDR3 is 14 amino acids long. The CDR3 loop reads CASSYTSGDGTQYF. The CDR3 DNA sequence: TGTGCCAGCAGTTACACTAGCGGGGACGGGACCCAGTACTTC.

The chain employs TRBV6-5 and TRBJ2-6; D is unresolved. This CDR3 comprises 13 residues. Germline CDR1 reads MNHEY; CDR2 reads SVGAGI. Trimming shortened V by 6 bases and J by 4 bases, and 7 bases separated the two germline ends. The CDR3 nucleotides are TGTGCCAGCAGGGTCGGCGGGGCCAACGTCCTGACTTTC. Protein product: CASRVGGANVLTF.

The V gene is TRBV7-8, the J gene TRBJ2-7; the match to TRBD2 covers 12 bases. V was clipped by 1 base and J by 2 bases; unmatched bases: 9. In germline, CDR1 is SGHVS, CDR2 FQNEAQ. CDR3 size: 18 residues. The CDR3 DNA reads TGTGCCAGCAGCTTAGATGGATGGAGGACTAGCGGGGCCTACGAGCAGTACTTC. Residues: CASSLDGWRTSGAYEQYF.

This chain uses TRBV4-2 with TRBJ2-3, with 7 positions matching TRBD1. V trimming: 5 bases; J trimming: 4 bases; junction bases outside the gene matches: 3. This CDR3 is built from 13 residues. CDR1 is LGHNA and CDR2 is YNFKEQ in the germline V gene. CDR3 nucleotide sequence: TGTGCCAGCAGCGAGGGGGCTGCAGATACGCAGTATTTT. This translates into CASSEGAADTQYF.

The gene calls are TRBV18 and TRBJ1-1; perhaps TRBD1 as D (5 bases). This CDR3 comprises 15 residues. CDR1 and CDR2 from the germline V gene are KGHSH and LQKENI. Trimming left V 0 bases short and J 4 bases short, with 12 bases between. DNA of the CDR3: TGTGCCAGCTCACCACCGACGGGGGGGAGCACTGAAGCTTTCTTT. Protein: CASSPPTGGSTEAFF.

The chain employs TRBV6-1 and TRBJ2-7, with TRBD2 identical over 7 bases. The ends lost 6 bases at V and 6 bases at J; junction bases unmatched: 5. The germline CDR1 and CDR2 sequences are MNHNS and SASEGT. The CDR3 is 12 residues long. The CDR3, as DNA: TGTGCCAGCAGGTGGGCTAGCGGCGAGCAGTACTTC. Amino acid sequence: CASRWASGEQYF.

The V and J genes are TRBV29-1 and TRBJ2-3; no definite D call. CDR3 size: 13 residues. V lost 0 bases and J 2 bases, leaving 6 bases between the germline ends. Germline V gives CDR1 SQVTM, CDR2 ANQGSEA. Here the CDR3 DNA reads TGCAGCGTTGAAGAGGAGAACACAGATACGCAGTATTTT. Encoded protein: CSVEEENTDTQYF.

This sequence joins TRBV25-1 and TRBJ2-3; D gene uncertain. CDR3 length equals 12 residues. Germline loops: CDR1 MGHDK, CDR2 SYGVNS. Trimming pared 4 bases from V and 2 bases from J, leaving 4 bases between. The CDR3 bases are TGTGCCAGCAGTGCAACCACAGATACGCAGTATTTT. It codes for CASSATTDTQYF.

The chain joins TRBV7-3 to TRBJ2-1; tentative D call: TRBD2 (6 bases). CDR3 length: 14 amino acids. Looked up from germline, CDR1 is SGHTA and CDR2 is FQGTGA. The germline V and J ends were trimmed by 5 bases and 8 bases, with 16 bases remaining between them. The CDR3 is CASSPAGLGYEQFF. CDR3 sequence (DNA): TGTGCCAGCAGCCCAGCGGGTTTGGGCTATGAGCAGTTCTTC.

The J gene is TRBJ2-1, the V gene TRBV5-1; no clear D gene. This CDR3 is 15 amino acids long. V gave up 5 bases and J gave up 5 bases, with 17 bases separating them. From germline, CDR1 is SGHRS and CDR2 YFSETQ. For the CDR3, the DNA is TGCGCCAGCAGACGCCAGGTGAACTTAGACAATGAGCAGTTCTTC. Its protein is CASRRQVNLDNEQFF.

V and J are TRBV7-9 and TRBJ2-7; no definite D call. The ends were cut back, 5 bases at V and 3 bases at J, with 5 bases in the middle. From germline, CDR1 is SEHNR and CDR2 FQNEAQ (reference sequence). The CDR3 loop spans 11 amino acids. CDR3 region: CASSLHYEQYF. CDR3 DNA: TGTGCCAGCAGCCTTCACTACGAGCAGTACTTC.

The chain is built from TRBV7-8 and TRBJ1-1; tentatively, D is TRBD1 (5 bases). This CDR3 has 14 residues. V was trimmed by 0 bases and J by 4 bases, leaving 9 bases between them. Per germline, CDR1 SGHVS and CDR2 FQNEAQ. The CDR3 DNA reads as TGTGCCAGCAGCTTAGCGCGGGGGGGCACTGAAGCTTTCTTT. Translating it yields CASSLARGGTEAFF.